This T cell receptor beta chain stems from a study of blood T cell repertoires in COVID-19. Study overall: COVID-19 samples from acute and convalescent phases originated in the United States, Italy and Spain.

V was pared by 1 base and J by 3 bases, with 3 bases of the junction left unmatched. CDR1 is SGDLS, CDR2 YYNGEE, per germline. There are 16 residues in the CDR3. Measured with immunoSEQ multiplex PCR; TCRdb has only the in-frame clones, and not every one. This sample has tens of thousands of clones, with around 83% found just once. The sequenced material came from peripheral blood. The receptor was isolated from a human donor with acute or convalescent COVID-19. The donor label of this sample is uncertain. The chain employs TRBV9 and TRBJ2-1; 11 bases are shared with TRBD2. CDR3 region: CASSVRGLADYNEQFF. The DNA of the CDR3 is TGTGCCAGCAGCGTAAGGGGACTAGCGGACTACAATGAGCAGTTCTTC.